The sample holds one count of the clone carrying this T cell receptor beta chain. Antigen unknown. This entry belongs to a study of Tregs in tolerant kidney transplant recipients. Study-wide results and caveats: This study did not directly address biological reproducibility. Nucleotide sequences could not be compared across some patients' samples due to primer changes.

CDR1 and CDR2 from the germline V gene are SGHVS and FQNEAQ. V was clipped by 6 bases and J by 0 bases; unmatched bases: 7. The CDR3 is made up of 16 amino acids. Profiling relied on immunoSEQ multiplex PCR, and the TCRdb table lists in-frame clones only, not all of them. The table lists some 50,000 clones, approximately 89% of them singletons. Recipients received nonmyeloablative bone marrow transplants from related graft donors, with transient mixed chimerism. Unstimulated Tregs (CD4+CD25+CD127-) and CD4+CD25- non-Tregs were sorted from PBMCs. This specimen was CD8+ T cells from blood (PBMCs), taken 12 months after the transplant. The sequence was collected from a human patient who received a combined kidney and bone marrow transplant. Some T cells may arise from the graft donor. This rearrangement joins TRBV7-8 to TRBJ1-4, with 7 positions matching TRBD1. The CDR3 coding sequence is TGTGCCAGCAGGGCCGGGACAGACGCAACTAATGAAAAACTGTTTTTT. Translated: CASRAGTDATNEKLFF.